The sequence of this T cell receptor (beta chain) was determined in a study of blood T cell repertoires in COVID-19. Turning to the study itself: PBMCs, B-cell-depleted T cells, or T cells were the source of the cDNA or gDNA that made up the material.

This CDR3 is built from 14 residues. Germline loops: CDR1 MNHEY, CDR2 SVGAGI. Trimming removed 7 bases at V and 10 bases at J, with 17 bases between. Per the original data handling: The assay estimated nucleated cells by amplifying reference gene primers. The assay was immunoSEQ multiplex PCR, and TCRdb's table has in-frame clones only and misses some. V, J and clone size are taken as reported in that table, and D and trimming were inferred from the DNA itself. There are about 210,000 clones in the sample; more than 70% occur only once, and 2% to 3% lies in the top ten. This chain uses TRBV6-5 with TRBJ1-6; TRBD1 is a possible D gene (6 bases). This clonotype was sampled from a woman between 35 and 50 years old with acute COVID-19. The sequenced material came from PBMCs or T cells enriched from blood (not recorded which). The chain's CDR3 is CASKGEGLGSPLHF. The CDR3 DNA reads TGTGCCAGCAAGGGGGAGGGACTTGGCTCACCCCTCCACTTT.